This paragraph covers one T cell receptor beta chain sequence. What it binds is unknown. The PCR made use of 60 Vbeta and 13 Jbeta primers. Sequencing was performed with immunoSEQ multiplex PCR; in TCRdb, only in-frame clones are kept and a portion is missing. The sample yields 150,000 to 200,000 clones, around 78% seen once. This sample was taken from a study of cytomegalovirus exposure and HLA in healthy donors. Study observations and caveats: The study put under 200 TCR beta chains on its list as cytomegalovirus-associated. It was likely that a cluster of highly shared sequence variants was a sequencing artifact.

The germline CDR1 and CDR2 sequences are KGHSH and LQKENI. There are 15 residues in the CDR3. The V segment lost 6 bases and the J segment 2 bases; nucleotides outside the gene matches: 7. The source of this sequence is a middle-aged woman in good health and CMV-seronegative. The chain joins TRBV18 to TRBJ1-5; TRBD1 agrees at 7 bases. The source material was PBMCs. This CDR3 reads CASSVTGEGNQPQHF. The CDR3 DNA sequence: TGTGCCAGCTCGGTAACAGGGGAGGGCAATCAGCCCCAGCATTTT.